This T cell receptor (beta chain) was recovered during a study of CD4 T cells in relation to SARS-CoV-2 and coronaviruses. About the research overall: TCR beta CDR3s were sequenced after roughly 10-day antigen culture of PBMCs.

Findings of the study overall: This crossreactivity analysis covered spike protein alone, no other viral proteins.

Before the COVID-19 pandemic, during about 2010-2019, CD4+ T cells were taken from unexposed donors. CD4+ T cells were isolated from the cells after roughly 11 days of culture. Using immunoSEQ multiplex PCR, the repertoire was profiled, and TCRdb retains in-frame clones only, with some absent. The sample shows roughly 19,000 clones, 76% of them seen only once. For this clone: Antigen specificity is unknown.

CDR1 is MNHEY, CDR2 SMNVEV, per germline (reference sequence). The CDR3 covers 15 residues. V was pared by 4 bases and J by 12 bases, with 17 bases of the junction left unmatched. Sequenced input: CD4+ T cells from PBMCs, cultured in vitro. The rearrangement uses TRBV27 and TRBJ1-1, with 7 bases lining up with TRBD1. This sequence originates from a human donor in good health. In DNA form, the CDR3 reads TGTGCCAGCAGTTCAATATTAGGACAGGAGGGGATAACTTTCTTT. It encodes CASSSILGQEGITFF.